This TCR beta chain was identified during a study of OX40 agonist ivuxolimab in advanced cancers. Study details: Intravenous ivuxolimab was administered to patients every 2 weeks at 0.01 to 10 mg/kg. Prior checkpoint blockade (anti-PD-1, anti-PD-L1 or anti-CTLA-4) was permitted; less than 45% had it. Study-wide results and limits: Relative to CD4+ cells, CD8+ T cells on average had more expanded clones.

In its sample, this clone was seen once. Its antigen is currently unknown. Deletions cut 0 bases from V and 1 base from J, with 3 bases between. The CDR3 covers 13 residues. Germline V gene data show CDR1 as MNHNY and CDR2 as SVGAGI (reference sequence). TCRdb's copy holds only in-frame clones and misses some; the assay was immunoSEQ multiplex PCR. The table shows roughly 20,000 clones, with more than 70% occurring only once. Systemic immunosuppression or autoimmune disease history was grounds to exclude patients. The sequencing used CD4+ or CD8+ T cells sorted from blood, collected in a trial of the OX40 agonist ivuxolimab. The rearrangement links TRBV6-6 to TRBJ1-1; D uncertain. The sequence was obtained from an adult with an advanced solid tumor such as melanoma, head and neck, liver or kidney cancer. The CDR3 loop reads CASSYSQNTEAFF. CDR3 nucleotides: TGTGCCAGCAGTTACTCCCAGAACACTGAAGCTTTCTTT.